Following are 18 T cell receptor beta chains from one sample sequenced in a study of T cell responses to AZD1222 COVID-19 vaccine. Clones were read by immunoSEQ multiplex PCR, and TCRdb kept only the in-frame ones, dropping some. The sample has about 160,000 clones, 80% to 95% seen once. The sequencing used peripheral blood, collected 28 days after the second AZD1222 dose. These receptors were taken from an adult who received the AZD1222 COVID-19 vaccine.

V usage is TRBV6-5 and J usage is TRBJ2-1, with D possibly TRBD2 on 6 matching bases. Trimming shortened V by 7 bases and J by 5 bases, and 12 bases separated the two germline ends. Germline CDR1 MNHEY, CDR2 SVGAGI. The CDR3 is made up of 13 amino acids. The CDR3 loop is CASTHGLNNEQFF. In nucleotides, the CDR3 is TGTGCCAGCACCCACGGACTAAACAATGAGCAGTTCTTC.

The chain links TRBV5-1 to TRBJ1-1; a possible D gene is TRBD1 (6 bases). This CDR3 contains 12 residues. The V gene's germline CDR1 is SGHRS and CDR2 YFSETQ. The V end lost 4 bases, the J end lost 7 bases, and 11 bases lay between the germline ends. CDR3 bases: TGCGCCAGCAGCATACAGGGTTTTGAAGCTTTCTTT. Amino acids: CASSIQGFEAFF.

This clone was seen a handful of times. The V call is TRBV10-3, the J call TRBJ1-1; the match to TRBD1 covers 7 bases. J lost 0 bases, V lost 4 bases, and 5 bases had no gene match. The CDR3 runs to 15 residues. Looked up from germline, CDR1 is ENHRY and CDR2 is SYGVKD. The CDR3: CAISGTGAMNTEAFF. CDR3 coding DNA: TGTGCCATCAGTGGAACAGGGGCGATGAACACTGAAGCTTTCTTT.

The CDR3 region is CASSQSLGVNTEAFF. CDR3 sequence (DNA): TGCGCCAGCAGCCAATCCCTGGGGGTGAACACTGAAGCTTTCTTT. The V call is TRBV4-1, the J call TRBJ1-1, with a weak D call TRBD1 (5 bases). CDR3 length: 15 residues. V lost 2 bases, J lost 0 bases, and 10 bases lay in between. Germline CDR1 MGHRA, CDR2 YSYEKL.

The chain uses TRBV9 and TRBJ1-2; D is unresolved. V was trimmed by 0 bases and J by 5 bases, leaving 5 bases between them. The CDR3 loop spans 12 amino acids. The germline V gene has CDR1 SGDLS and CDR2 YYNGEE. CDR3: CASSVAQYGYTF. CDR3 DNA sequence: TGTGCCAGCAGCGTAGCGCAGTATGGCTACACCTTC.

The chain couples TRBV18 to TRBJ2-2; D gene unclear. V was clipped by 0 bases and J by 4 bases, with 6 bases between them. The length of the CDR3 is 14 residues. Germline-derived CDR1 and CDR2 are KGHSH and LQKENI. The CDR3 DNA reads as TGTGCCAGCTCACCACCTCCCCGCACCGGGGAGCTGTTTTTT. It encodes CASSPPPRTGELFF. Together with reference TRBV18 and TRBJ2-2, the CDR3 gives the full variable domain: NAGVMQNPRHLVRRRGQEARLRCSPMKGHSHVYWYRQLPEEGLKFMVYLQKENIIDESGMPKERFSAEFPKEGPSILRIQQVVRGDSAAYFCASSPPPRTGELFFGEGSRLTVL.

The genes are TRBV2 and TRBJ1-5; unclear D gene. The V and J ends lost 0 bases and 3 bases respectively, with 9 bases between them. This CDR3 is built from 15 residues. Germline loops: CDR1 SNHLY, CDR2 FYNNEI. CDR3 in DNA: TGTGCCAGCAGTGAAGCGCTTGACTTCAATCAGCCCCAGCATTTT. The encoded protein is CASSEALDFNQPQHF.

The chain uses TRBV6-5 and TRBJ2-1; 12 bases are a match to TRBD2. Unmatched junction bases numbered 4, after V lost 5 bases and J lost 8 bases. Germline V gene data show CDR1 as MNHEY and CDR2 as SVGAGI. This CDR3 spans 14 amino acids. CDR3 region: CASSLAGGPHEQFF. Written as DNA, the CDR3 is TGTGCCAGCAGTCTAGCGGGAGGGCCGCATGAGCAGTTCTTC.

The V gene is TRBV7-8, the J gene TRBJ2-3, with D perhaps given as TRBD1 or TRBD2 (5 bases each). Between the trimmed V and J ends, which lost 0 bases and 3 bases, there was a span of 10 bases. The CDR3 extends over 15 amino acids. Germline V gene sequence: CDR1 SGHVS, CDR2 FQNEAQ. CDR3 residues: CASSLAGTSTDTQYF. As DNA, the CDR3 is TGTGCCAGCAGCTTAGCAGGGACGTCTACAGATACGCAGTATTTT.

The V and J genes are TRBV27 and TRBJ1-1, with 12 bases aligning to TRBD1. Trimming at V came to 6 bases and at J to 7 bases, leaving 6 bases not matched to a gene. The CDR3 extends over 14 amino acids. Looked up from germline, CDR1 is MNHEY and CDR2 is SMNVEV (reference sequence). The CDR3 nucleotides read TGTGCCAGCAGGTCCGGGACAGGGGGCGGTGAAGCTTTCTTT. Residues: CASRSGTGGGEAFF.

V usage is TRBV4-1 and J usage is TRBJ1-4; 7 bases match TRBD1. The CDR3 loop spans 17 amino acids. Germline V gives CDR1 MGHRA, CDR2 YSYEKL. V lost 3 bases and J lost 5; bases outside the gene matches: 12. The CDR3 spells CASSQVTGRGDNEKLFF. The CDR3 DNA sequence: TGCGCCAGCAGCCAGGTGACAGGGCGAGGGGACAATGAAAAACTGTTTTTT.

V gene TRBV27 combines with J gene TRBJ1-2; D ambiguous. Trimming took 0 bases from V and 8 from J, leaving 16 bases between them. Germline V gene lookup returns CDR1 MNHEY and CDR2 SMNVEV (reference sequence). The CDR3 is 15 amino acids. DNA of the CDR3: TGTGCCAGCAGTTTATCTGGCAGGACGGTTAGGGGCTACACCTTC. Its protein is CASSLSGRTVRGYTF.

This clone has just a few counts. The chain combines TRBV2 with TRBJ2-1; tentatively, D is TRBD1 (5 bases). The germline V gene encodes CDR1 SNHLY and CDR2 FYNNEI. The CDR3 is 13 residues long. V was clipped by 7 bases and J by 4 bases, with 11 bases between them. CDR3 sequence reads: CASKPPGYNEQFF. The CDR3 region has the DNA TGTGCCAGCAAACCACCAGGGTACAATGAGCAGTTCTTC.

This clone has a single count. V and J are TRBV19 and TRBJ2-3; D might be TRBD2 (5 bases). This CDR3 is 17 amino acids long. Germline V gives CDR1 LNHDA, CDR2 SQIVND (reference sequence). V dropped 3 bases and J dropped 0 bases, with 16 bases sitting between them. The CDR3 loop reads CASSIGRVGGSTDTQYF. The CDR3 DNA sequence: TGTGCCAGTAGTATCGGGCGGGTAGGCGGGAGCACAGATACGCAGTATTTT.

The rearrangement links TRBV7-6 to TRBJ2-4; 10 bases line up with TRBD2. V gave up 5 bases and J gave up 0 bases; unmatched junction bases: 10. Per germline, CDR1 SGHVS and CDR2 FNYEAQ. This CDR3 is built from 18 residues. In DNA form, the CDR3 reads TGTGCCAGCAGCCTGGGGCCGGCTAGCGGGAGAGCCAAAAACATTCAGTACTTC. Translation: CASSLGPASGRAKNIQYF.

The CDR3 loop reads CASSQDPQGKTEAFF. CDR3 nucleotides: TGTGCCAGCAGCCAAGACCCACAGGGGAAGACTGAAGCTTTCTTT. The chain has TRBV14 and TRBJ1-1; 7 bases fit TRBD1. Germline V gives CDR1 SGHDN, CDR2 FVKESK. The CDR3 consists of 15 residues. Trimming at V came to 0 bases and at J to 5 bases, leaving 6 bases not matched to a gene.

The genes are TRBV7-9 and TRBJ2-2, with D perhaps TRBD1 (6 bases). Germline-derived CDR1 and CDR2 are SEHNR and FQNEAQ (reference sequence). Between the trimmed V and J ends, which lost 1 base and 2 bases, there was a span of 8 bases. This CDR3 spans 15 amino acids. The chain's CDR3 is CASSLDRVNTGELFF. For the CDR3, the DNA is TGTGCCAGCAGCTTAGACAGGGTCAACACCGGGGAGCTGTTTTTT.

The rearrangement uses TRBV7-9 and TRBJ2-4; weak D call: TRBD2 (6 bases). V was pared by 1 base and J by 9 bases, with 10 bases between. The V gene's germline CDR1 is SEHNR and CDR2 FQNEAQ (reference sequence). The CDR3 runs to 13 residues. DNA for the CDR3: TGTGCCAGCAGCTTAGGCCCCGGGGGCATTCAGTACTTC. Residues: CASSLGPGGIQYF.